Listed here are 22 T cell receptor beta chains from one sample, sequenced in a study of blood T cells in healthy people across ages. For the second PCR, which ran for about 7 to 11 cycles, a sample-barcoded 5' primer and a J-beta primer mix were used. TCRdb ran MiXCR on the 5' RACE reads and lists one entry per CDR3 protein. The table lists some 1.5 million distinct CDR3 sequences, about 28% of them singletons. Sequencing was performed on blood. The receptor source for this set is a woman in her thirties in good health.

The chain recombines TRBV5-1 with TRBJ2-3; D assignment may be TRBD1 or TRBD2 (6 bases each). Trimming took 4 bases from V and 9 from J, leaving 15 bases between them. The CDR3 has 13 residues. The germline gives CDR1 SGHRS, CDR2 YFSETQ. As DNA, the CDR3 is TGCGCCAGCAGCCCGATTGGAGGGGGGACGCAGTATTTT. Translated: CASSPIGGGTQYF.

This clonotype appeared a few times. The chain uses TRBV12-3 or TRBV12-4 and TRBJ1-5; possibly TRBD1 for D (5 bases). Trimming removed 5 bases from V and 7 bases from J, with 18 bases in between. This CDR3 region has 15 residues. CDR3 DNA: TGTGCCAGCAGTGCACGGGCAGGGAGCGGGCAGCCCCAGCATTTT. Its protein product is CASSARAGSGQPQHF.

This chain links TRBV5-6 with TRBJ1-2, with D unclear. This CDR3 is built from 15 residues. Germline values: CDR1 SGHDT, CDR2 YYEEEE. V was cut by 0 bases and J by 5 bases, with 14 bases left in between. The CDR3 sequence: CASSLDPMARYGYTF. CDR3 sequence (DNA): TGTGCCAGCAGCTTGGACCCGATGGCGAGATATGGCTACACCTTC.

This clonotype was found a few times. The chain carries TRBV7-6 and TRBJ2-1; no definite D call. This CDR3 is 14 amino acids long. Germline-derived CDR1 and CDR2 are SGHVS and FNYEAQ. V shed 9 bases and J shed 2 bases, with 14 bases lying between them. CDR3 loop: CARERTATYNEQFF. The CDR3 nucleotides read TGTGCCAGAGAGCGCACAGCTACCTACAATGAGCAGTTCTTC.

This CDR3 is CSGGTGLAGGDEQFF. The DNA of the CDR3 is TGCAGCGGCGGGACGGGGCTAGCGGGAGGAGATGAGCAGTTCTTC. The rearrangement links TRBV29-1 to TRBJ2-1; 11 nucleotides align to TRBD2. V shed 7 bases and J 8 bases; nucleotides not matched to a gene: 13. The CDR3 consists of 15 residues. Germline values: CDR1 SQVTM, CDR2 ANQGSEA.

This clonotype has more than one count but fewer than ten. The CDR3 reads CASSQEPYDRAYNEQFF. CDR3 in DNA: TGCGCCAGCAGCCAAGAACCCTATGACAGGGCATACAATGAGCAGTTCTTC. The V and J genes are TRBV4-3 and TRBJ2-1; 7 bases fit TRBD1. The V gene's germline CDR1 is LGHNA and CDR2 YSLEER. CDR3 size: 17 residues. Trimming removed 0 bases from V and 4 bases from J; junction bases left unmatched: 9.

This clonotype occurred many times. Here the CDR3 reads CASSSGTGASEQYF. For the CDR3, the DNA is TGCGCCAGCAGCTCCGGGACAGGGGCGAGTGAGCAGTACTTC. The chain links TRBV5-1 to TRBJ2-7, with 10 bases lining up with TRBD1. CDR1 is SGHRS and CDR2 is YFSETQ in the germline V gene. The V gene end was trimmed by 3 bases and the J gene end by 7 bases; junction bases not matched to a gene: 7. The CDR3 covers 14 residues.

J is TRBJ2-3 and V is TRBV24-1; 8 bases map to TRBD1. The CDR3 runs to 14 residues. The germline V gene has CDR1 KGHDR and CDR2 SFDVKD. J lost 1 base, V lost 12 bases, and 8 bases had no gene match. In DNA form, the CDR3 reads TGTGCCTGCCGCGGACAGGGTCGCACAGATACGCAGTATTTT. Its translation: CACRGQGRTDTQYF.

Remarks on this clonotype: Compared with germline, one end of the junction differs, possibly owing to a read error. The CDR3 here is CASSPREASSCNEQFF. CDR3 DNA sequence: TGCGCCAGCAGCCCGAGGGAGGCTAGCTCCTGCAATGAGCAGTTCTTC. This chain uses TRBV5-1 with TRBJ2-1; tentative D call: TRBD2 (6 bases). Looked up from germline, CDR1 is SGHRS and CDR2 is YFSETQ. There are 16 residues in the CDR3.

The chain recombines TRBV13 with TRBJ2-5; 7 nucleotides match TRBD2. Germline assignment: CDR1 PRHDT and CDR2 FYEKMQ (reference sequence). J was trimmed by 4 bases and V by 3 bases; bases with no gene match: 11. The CDR3 is made up of 16 amino acids. The CDR3 sequence: CASSFPSGEAGETQYF. The CDR3 DNA reads as TGTGCCAGCAGCTTCCCAAGCGGGGAGGCGGGAGAGACCCAGTACTTC. Combining the CDR3 with reference TRBV13 and TRBJ2-5 gives the whole variable domain AAGVIQSPRHLIKEKRETATLKCYPIPRHDTVYWYQQGPGQDPQFLISFYEKMQSDKGSIPDRFSAQQFSDYHSELNMSSLELGDSALYFCASSFPSGEAGETQYFGPGTRLLVL.

This clonotype was found many times. The gene calls are TRBV12-3 or TRBV12-4 and TRBJ2-7, with 7 bases lining up with TRBD1. With 4 bases clipped from V and 2 bases from J, the junction kept 8 bases outside the gene matches. The CDR3 extends over 15 amino acids. CDR3 in amino acids: CASSSTGTVAYEQYF. For the CDR3, the DNA is TGTGCCAGCAGTTCTACCGGGACAGTGGCCTACGAGCAGTACTTC.

The V call is TRBV10-3, the J call TRBJ1-2, with TRBD1 identical over 7 bases. Per germline, CDR1 ENHRY and CDR2 SYGVKD. The CDR3 sequence is 12 residues long. The V gene end was trimmed by 3 bases and the J gene end by 10 bases; junction bases not matched to a gene: 5. In DNA form, the CDR3 reads TGTGCCATCAGTGATCAGGGGGAAATCTACACCTTC. This encodes CAISDQGEIYTF.

This clonotype was seen only a few times. J is TRBJ2-1 and V is TRBV5-6; 11 bases are shared with TRBD2. Germline trimming cut 0 bases from V and 6 bases from J; bases unmatched to any gene: 11. The CDR3 is 18 residues long. CDR1 and CDR2 from the germline V gene are SGHDT and YYEEEE. CDR3 in DNA: TGTGCCAGCAGCTTGGAGGCGGGTCTAGCGGGAGGTCGCAATGAGCAGTTCTTC. This sequence encodes CASSLEAGLAGGRNEQFF.

This clonotype appeared a few times. The J gene is TRBJ2-2, the V gene TRBV6-5; D possibly matches TRBD1 or TRBD2 (5 bases each). Trimming shortened V by 5 bases and J by 13 bases, and 11 bases separated the two germline ends. CDR1 MNHEY and CDR2 SVGAGI come from the germline V gene. This CDR3 has 11 residues. CDR3 DNA sequence: TGTGCCAGCAGTGACAGACGGGGGCTGTTTTTT. This translates into CASSDRRGLFF.

The CDR3 protein is CASSSTGGAPSYNEQYF. The CDR3 nucleotides are TGTGCCAGCAGCTCAACAGGGGGCGCACCCTCCTACAATGAGCAGTACTTC. The V and J genes are TRBV7-9 and TRBJ2-4, with 9 bases lining up with TRBD1. The CDR3 is 17 residues long. Germline CDR1 reads SEHNR; CDR2 reads FQNEAQ (reference sequence). V lost 4 bases and J lost 13; bases outside the gene matches: 20.

The J gene is TRBJ2-7, the V gene TRBV28; 11 positions agree with TRBD1. This CDR3 is built from 15 residues. Germline values: CDR1 MDHEN, CDR2 SYDVKM. V lost 6 bases to trimming and J lost 4 bases; unmatched junction nucleotides: 8. The CDR3 coding sequence is TGTGCCAGCAGCGTTAACCGGGACAGGGGGTACGAGCAGTACTTC. Encoded protein: CASSVNRDRGYEQYF.

This clonotype came up many times. The chain joins TRBV5-1 to TRBJ1-2; 7 positions match TRBD1. Per germline, CDR1 SGHRS and CDR2 YFSETQ. The CDR3 consists of 14 residues. Trimming at V came to 5 bases and at J to 1 base, leaving 5 bases not matched to a gene. For the CDR3, the DNA is TGCGCCAGCAGTTCGGGACAGAGTAACTATGGCTACACCTTC. It yields the protein CASSSGQSNYGYTF.

V and J are TRBV10-3 and TRBJ1-5, with D unresolved. Trimming stripped 1 base from V and 3 bases from J, with 10 bases between. CDR3 length equals 15 residues. CDR1 is ENHRY and CDR2 is SYGVKD in the germline V gene. The DNA of the CDR3 is TGTGCCATCAGTGAGTTAGGCAGCTTCAATCAGCCCCAGCATTTT. This encodes CAISELGSFNQPQHF.

The chain couples TRBV7-2 to TRBJ2-1; TRBD1 agrees at 7 bases. This CDR3 spans 17 amino acids. Germline trimming cut 3 bases from V and 3 bases from J; bases unmatched to any gene: 11. Germline V lookup: CDR1 SGHTA, CDR2 FQGNSA. The chain's CDR3 is CASSFRGQGVIYNEQFF. CDR3 DNA sequence: TGTGCCAGCAGCTTCAGAGGGCAGGGGGTGATCTACAATGAGCAGTTCTTC.

This clonotype was recorded a few times. The chain carries TRBV6-1 and TRBJ2-5; 12 bases line up with TRBD2. The CDR3 sequence is 14 residues long. CDR1 is MNHNS and CDR2 is SASEGT in the germline V gene. The trim removed 7 bases at V and 4 bases at J, leaving 4 bases unmatched. CDR3 in amino acids: CASISGLAGETQYF. CDR3 nucleotides: TGTGCCAGCATATCGGGACTAGCGGGAGAGACCCAGTACTTC.

This clonotype was recorded a few times. V usage is TRBV7-9 and J usage is TRBJ2-7; D is perhaps TRBD2 (5 bases). Looked up from germline, CDR1 is SEHNR and CDR2 is FQNEAQ (reference sequence). CDR3 length: 11 residues. Trimming left V 2 bases short and J 9 bases short, with 8 bases between. CDR3 DNA sequence: TGTGCCAGCAGCTTAATTGAGGGGCAGTACTTC. The encoded protein is CASSLIEGQYF.

In its sample, this clonotype was seen a few times. The CDR3 region has the DNA TGTGCCAGCAGTGAATACGGACCAGCCTACGAGCAGTACTTC. Protein sequence: CASSEYGPAYEQYF. The chain links TRBV2 to TRBJ2-7, with D hard to call. The germline V gene encodes CDR1 SNHLY and CDR2 FYNNEI. The CDR3 length is 14 residues. The V end lost 2 bases, the J end lost 2 bases, and 10 bases lay between the germline ends.